This T cell receptor beta chain was identified in a study of OX40 agonist ivuxolimab in advanced cancers. Study-wide results and limits: At doses 0.1 to 3.0 mg/kg, CD4+ and CD8+ clones expanded.

The CDR3 covers 13 residues. CDR1 and CDR2 from the germline V gene are ENHRY and SYGVKD. Some clones are missing from TCRdb's copy, which holds only in-frame ones; the method was immunoSEQ multiplex PCR. The sample carries just under 85,000 clones, over 65% recorded once. For this clone: Its antigen is not known.

This sequence originates from an adult with an advanced solid tumor such as melanoma, head and neck, liver or kidney cancer. The specimen comprised CD4+ or CD8+ T cells sorted from blood, sampled in a trial of the OX40 agonist ivuxolimab. The chain uses TRBV10-3 and TRBJ2-5; maybe TRBD1 (5 bases). The DNA end is more similar to TRBJ2-7, so the J call may be wrong. The CDR3 sequence is CAISDDSPYEQYF. In DNA, the CDR3 is TGTGCCATCAGTGACGACAGTCCCTACGAGCAGTACTTC.